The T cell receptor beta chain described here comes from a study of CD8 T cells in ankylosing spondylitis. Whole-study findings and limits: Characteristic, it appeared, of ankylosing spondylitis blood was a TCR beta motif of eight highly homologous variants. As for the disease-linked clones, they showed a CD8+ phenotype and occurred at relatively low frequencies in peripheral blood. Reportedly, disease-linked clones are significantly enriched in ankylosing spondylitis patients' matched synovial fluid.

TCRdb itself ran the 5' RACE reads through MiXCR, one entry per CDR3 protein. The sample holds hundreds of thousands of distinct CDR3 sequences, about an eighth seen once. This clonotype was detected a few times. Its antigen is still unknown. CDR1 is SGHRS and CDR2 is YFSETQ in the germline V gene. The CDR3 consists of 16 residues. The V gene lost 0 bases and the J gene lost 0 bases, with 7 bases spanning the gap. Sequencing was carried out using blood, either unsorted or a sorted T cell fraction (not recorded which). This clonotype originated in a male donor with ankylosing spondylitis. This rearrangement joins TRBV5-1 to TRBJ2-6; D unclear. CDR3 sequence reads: CASSLVSDSGANVLTF. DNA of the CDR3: TGCGCCAGCAGCTTGGTATCTGACTCTGGGGCCAACGTCCTGACTTTC.